This T cell receptor (beta chain) was found in a study of T cells in Graves' hyperthyroidism and ophthalmopathy. Details on this clonotype: The antigen remains unidentified.

Trimming shortened V by 3 bases and J by 2 bases, and 17 bases separated the two germline ends. The CDR3 length is 16 residues. The V gene's germline CDR1 is DFQATT and CDR2 SNEGSKA (reference sequence). Amplified regions were TCR beta CDR3 sequences from RNA transcripts. During a first-round RT-PCR of the TCR CDR3, the HTBI primer set was used. Using its own MiXCR run on the multiplex PCR reads, TCRdb lists one record per CDR3 protein. The sample includes about 640,000 distinct CDR3 sequences, about 20% of them seen just once. Notes on the study in general: Prediction of ophthalmopathy progression came a median roughly 6.7 months pre-onset.

This receptor was obtained from a man between 25 and 39 years old with Graves' ophthalmopathy. The rearrangement uses TRBV20-1 and TRBJ2-4, with D possibly called TRBD1 or TRBD2 (7 bases each). The sample consisted of blood. The chain's CDR3 is CSARREGAVPKNIQYF. DNA for the CDR3: TGCAGTGCTAGGAGGGAGGGGGCCGTTCCCAAAAACATTCAGTACTTC.